The 13 T cell receptor beta chains presented below share a single source sample, sequenced in a study of T cell responses to AZD1222 COVID-19 vaccine. TCRdb's table, derived via immunoSEQ multiplex PCR, lists solely in-frame clones and lacks some. In the table there are around 140,000 clones, about 92% of which are singletons. Sequencing used peripheral blood, obtained on day 0 of AZD1222 vaccination. These receptors were collected from an adult in good health.

CDR3 DNA sequence: TGTGCCAGCAGCTTGCATATCTACGAGCAGTACTTC. Its translation is CASSLHIYEQYF. The chain links TRBV11-2 to TRBJ2-7; D gene ambiguous. The V gene lost 3 bases and the J gene lost 3 bases, with 6 bases spanning the gap. In germline, CDR1 is SGHAT, CDR2 FQNNGV. The CDR3 is made up of 12 amino acids.

The chain combines TRBV18 with TRBJ1-4, with 8 bases that match TRBD1. With 3 bases clipped from V and 5 bases from J, the junction kept 11 bases outside the gene matches. CDR3 length equals 17 residues. The V gene's germline CDR1 is KGHSH and CDR2 LQKENI. The CDR3 reads CASSPLRRTGTNEKLFF. The CDR3 DNA follows: TGTGCCAGCTCACCCTTGAGAAGGACAGGGACGAATGAAAAACTGTTTTTT. Full variable domain (remainder filled in from reference TRBV18 and TRBJ1-4): NAGVMQNPRHLVRRRGQEARLRCSPMKGHSHVYWYRQLPEEGLKFMVYLQKENIIDESGMPKERFSAEFPKEGPSILRIQQVVRGDSAAYFCASSPLRRTGTNEKLFFGSGTQLSVL.

The chain recombines TRBV18 with TRBJ2-7; 7 nucleotides agree with TRBD1. Germline loops: CDR1 KGHSH, CDR2 LQKENI. The CDR3 is made up of 12 amino acids. Trimming at V came to 6 bases and at J to 7 bases, leaving 6 bases not matched to a gene. This CDR3 reads CASSDRSGEQYF. The CDR3 DNA sequence: TGTGCCAGCTCGGACAGGTCGGGAGAGCAGTACTTC.

This chain connects TRBV6-5 to TRBJ1-2, with TRBD1 matching over 7 bases. Per germline, CDR1 MNHEY and CDR2 SVGAGI. J lost 1 base, V lost 6 bases, and 8 bases had no gene match. CDR3 size: 15 residues. CDR3 sequence reads: CASSPGQFHNYGYTF. CDR3 coding DNA: TGTGCCAGCAGCCCGGGACAGTTCCATAACTATGGCTACACCTTC.

V is TRBV10-3 and J is TRBJ2-5; TRBD1 or TRBD2 may be the D gene (6 bases each). V was pared by 6 bases and J by 2 bases, with 13 bases between. The CDR3 has 14 residues. The germline V gene encodes CDR1 ENHRY and CDR2 SYGVKD. In nucleotides, the CDR3 is TGTGCCATCAGCCCGGGGGCCCGTCAAGAGACCCAGTACTTC. Protein: CAISPGARQETQYF.

J is TRBJ2-7 and V is TRBV5-1; weak D call: TRBD2 (5 bases). The V gene's germline CDR1 is SGHRS and CDR2 YFSETQ. Trimming removed 0 bases at V and 5 bases at J, with 15 bases between. The CDR3 has 15 residues. This CDR3 is CASSLGVRVPDEQYF. The CDR3 DNA sequence: TGCGCCAGCAGCTTGGGGGTGAGGGTCCCGGACGAGCAGTACTTC. Together with reference TRBV5-1 and TRBJ2-7, the CDR3 gives the full variable domain: KAGVTQTPRYLIKTRGQQVTLSCSPISGHRSVSWYQQTPGQGLQFLFEYFSETQRNKGNFPGRFSGRQFSNSRSEMNVSTLELGDSALYLCASSLGVRVPDEQYFGPGTRLTVT.

The chain couples TRBV3-1 (or the pseudogene TRBV3-2) to TRBJ2-7; unclear D gene. The CDR3 runs 16 residues. V lost 4 bases to trimming and J lost 3 bases, with 19 bases between them. Germline loops: CDR1 LGHDT, CDR2 YNNKEL (reference sequence). The CDR3 DNA reads as TGTGCCAGCAGCCCTCGTCCGTTGGGGTTACGCTACGAGCAGTACTTC. It specifies CASSPRPLGLRYEQYF.

The chain joins TRBV19 to TRBJ2-3; D is unclear. Trimming removed 3 bases at V and 5 bases at J, with 6 bases between. The CDR3 length is 12 residues. Germline CDR1 and CDR2: LNHDA and SQIVND (reference sequence). In DNA, the CDR3 is TGTGCCAGTAGTATGGTGGGAGATACGCAGTATTTT. Translation gives CASSMVGDTQYF.

The chain uses TRBV6-5 and TRBJ1-1, with a tentative D call TRBD1 (5 bases). The CDR3 consists of 14 residues. CDR1 MNHEY and CDR2 SVGAGI come from the germline V gene. The ends were cut back, 10 bases at V and 1 base at J, with 16 bases in the middle. CDR3 sequence: CATLEGDWNTEAFF. CDR3 nucleotides: TGTGCCACGCTAGAAGGGGACTGGAACACTGAAGCTTTCTTT.

The chain joins TRBV7-2 to TRBJ2-5; TRBD1 might be the D (5 bases). Germline CDR1 is SGHTA and CDR2 is FQGNSA. The CDR3 covers 15 residues. V lost 5 bases, J lost 5 bases, and 18 bases lay in between. The CDR3 bases are TGTGCCAGCAGCCTCGACAGTAACTCTTTGGAGACCCAGTACTTC. Protein: CASSLDSNSLETQYF.

The chain has TRBV12-3 or TRBV12-4 and TRBJ1-6, with D uncertain. The CDR3 runs to 13 residues. The V end lost 1 base, the J end lost 8 bases, and 6 bases lay between the germline ends. In DNA form, the CDR3 reads TGTGCCAGCAGTTTAGGTCTGTATTCACCCCTCCACTTT. Protein sequence: CASSLGLYSPLHF.

In regard to this clone: At one end the junction does not follow the germline gene, possibly because of a read error. V gene TRBV7-2 combines with J gene TRBJ2-5; D is uncertain. Germline CDR1 is SGHTA and CDR2 is FQGNSA. The CDR3 is made up of 13 amino acids. CDR3: CASSLPPMEIQYF. The CDR3 DNA sequence: TGTGCCAGCAGCTTACCCCCGATGGAGATCCAGTACTTC. Using reference TRBV7-2 and TRBJ2-5 for the parts outside the CDR3, the full variable domain is GAGVSQSPSNKVTEKGKDVELRCDPISGHTALYWYRQSLGQGLEFLIYFQGNSAPDKSGLPSDRFSAERTGGSVSTLTIQRTQQEDSAVYLCASSLPPMEIQYFGPGTRLLVL.

V gene TRBV4-2 combines with J gene TRBJ2-7; tentatively, D is TRBD2 (6 bases). The CDR3 spans 14 residues. Germline V gives CDR1 LGHNA, CDR2 YNFKEQ. The V gene lost 1 base and the J gene lost 1 base, with 8 bases spanning the gap. The CDR3 DNA sequence: TGTGCCAGCAGCCAAGGTGCGGGGTCCTACGAGCAGTACTTC. The encoded protein is CASSQGAGSYEQYF.